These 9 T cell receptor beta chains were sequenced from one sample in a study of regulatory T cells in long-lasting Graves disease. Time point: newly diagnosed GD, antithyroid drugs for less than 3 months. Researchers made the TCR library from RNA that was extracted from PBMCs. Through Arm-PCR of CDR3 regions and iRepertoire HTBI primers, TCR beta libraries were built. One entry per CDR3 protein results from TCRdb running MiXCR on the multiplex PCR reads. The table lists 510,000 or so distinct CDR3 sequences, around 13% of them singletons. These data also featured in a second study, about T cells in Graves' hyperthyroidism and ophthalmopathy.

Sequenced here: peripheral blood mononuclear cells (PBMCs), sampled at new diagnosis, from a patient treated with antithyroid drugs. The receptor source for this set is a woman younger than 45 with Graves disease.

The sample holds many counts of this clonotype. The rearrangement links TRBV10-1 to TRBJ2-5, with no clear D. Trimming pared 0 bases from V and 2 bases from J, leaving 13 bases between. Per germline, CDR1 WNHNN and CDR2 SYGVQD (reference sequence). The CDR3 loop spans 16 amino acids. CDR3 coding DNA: TGCGCCAGCAGTGAGTCTGAGAGCGACCCTCAAGAGACCCAGTACTTC. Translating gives CASSESESDPQETQYF.

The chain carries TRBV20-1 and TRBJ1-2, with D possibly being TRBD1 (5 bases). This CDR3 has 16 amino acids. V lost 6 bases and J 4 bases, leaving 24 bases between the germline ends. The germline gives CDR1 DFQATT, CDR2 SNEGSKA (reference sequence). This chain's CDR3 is CSAEPRILRGSYGYTF. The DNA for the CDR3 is TGCAGTGCCGAGCCAAGGATCCTGCGGGGCAGCTATGGCTACACCTTC.

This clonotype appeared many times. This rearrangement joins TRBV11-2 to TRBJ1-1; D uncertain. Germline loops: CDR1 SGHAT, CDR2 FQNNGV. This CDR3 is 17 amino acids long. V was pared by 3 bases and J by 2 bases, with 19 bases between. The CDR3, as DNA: TGTGCCAGCAGCTTGAGGTCCGTCGGGGTATTCAACACTGAAGCTTTCTTT. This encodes CASSLRSVGVFNTEAFF.

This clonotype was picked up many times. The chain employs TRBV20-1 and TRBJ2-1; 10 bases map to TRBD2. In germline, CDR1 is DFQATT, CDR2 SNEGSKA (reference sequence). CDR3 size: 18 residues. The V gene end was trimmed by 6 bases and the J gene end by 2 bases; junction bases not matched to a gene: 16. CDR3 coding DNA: TGCAGTGCCCATACCAAGGGACTAGCGAACTTCCCCTACAATGAGCAGTTCTTC. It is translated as CSAHTKGLANFPYNEQFF.

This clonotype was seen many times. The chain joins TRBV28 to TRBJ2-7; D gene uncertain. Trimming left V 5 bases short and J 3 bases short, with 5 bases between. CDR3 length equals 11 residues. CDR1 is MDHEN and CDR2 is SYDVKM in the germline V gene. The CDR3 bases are TGTGCCAGCAGTGATGACTACGAGCAGTACTTC. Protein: CASSDDYEQYF.

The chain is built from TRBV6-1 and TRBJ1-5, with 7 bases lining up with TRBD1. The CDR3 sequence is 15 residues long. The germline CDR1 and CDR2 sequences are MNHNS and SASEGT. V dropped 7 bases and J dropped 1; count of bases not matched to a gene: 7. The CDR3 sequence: CASTENRGSNQPQHF. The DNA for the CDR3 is TGTGCCAGCACCGAAAACAGGGGAAGCAATCAGCCCCAGCATTTT.

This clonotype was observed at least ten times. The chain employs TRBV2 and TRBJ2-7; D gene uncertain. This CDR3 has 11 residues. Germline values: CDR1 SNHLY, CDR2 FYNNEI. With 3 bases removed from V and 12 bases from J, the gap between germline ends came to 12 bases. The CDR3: CASSDPIRRYF. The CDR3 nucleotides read TGTGCCAGCAGTGATCCCATAAGAAGGTACTTC. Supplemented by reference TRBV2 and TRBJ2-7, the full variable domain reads EPEVTQTPSHQVTQMGQEVILRCVPISNHLYFYWYRQILGQKVEFLVSFYNNEISEKSEIFDDQFSVERPDGSNFTLKIRSTKLEDSAMYFCASSDPIRRYFGPGTRLTVT.

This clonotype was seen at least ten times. The CDR3 spells CASSPGTRGLYGYTF. CDR3 in DNA: TGTGCCAGCAGCCCCGGGACCAGGGGGCTATATGGCTACACCTTC. This chain joins TRBV13 and TRBJ1-2; 8 nucleotides align to TRBD1. This CDR3 has 15 amino acids. Germline loops: CDR1 PRHDT, CDR2 FYEKMQ (reference sequence). Germline trimming cut 5 bases from V and 5 bases from J; bases unmatched to any gene: 10.

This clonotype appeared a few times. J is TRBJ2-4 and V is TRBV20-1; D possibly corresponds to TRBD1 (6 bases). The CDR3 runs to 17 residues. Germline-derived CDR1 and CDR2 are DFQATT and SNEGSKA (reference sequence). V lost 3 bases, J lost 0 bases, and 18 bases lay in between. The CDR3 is CSARRSRGGLAKNIQYF. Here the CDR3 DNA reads TGCAGTGCTAGGAGGTCGCGAGGGGGTTTAGCCAAAAACATTCAGTACTTC.